The rows below give T cell receptor beta chains drawn from one sample of a study of cytomegalovirus exposure and HLA in healthy donors. This table comes from immunoSEQ multiplex PCR, and its TCRdb copy is limited to in-frame clones, with some not included. The sample yields about 140,000 clones, just under 85% seen once. The source material was PBMCs. All receptors come from a man aged 40-50 years in good health and CMV-seropositive. Each CDR3 is given with its conserved first and last residue. Fields, in order: J gene, V gene, D gene, clone size, CDR3 DNA, CDR3 protein. The D gene is left open where the match is weak. Size is stated for part of the rows, as once, few or many counts, or as a class when the clone is expanded.

j_call: TRBJ2-5
v_call: TRBV6-1
d_call: -
clone_size: -
cdr3_nt: TGTGCCAGCACCGTAATGTATCCGGAGACCCAGTACTTC
cdr3_aa: CASTVMYPETQYF

j_call: TRBJ2-1
v_call: TRBV7-6
d_call: -
clone_size: -
cdr3_nt: TGTGCCAGCTCGGGCTCCTACAATGAGCAGTTCTTC
cdr3_aa: CASSGSYNEQFF

j_call: TRBJ1-6
v_call: TRBV7-2
d_call: -
clone_size: -
cdr3_nt: TGTGCCAGCAGCCCATTTCAGGGTGGTAATTCACCCCTCCACTTT
cdr3_aa: CASSPFQGGNSPLHF

j_call: TRBJ2-1
v_call: TRBV5-1
d_call: TRBD2
clone_size: once
cdr3_nt: TGCGCCAGCAAGAGGACTAGCTACAATGAGCAGTTCTTC
cdr3_aa: CASKRTSYNEQFF

j_call: TRBJ2-1
v_call: TRBV5-1
d_call: TRBD2
clone_size: -
cdr3_nt: TGCGCCAGCAGCTTGGGACTAGCGGGAGGGAGGGATGAGCAGTTCTTC
cdr3_aa: CASSLGLAGGRDEQFF

j_call: TRBJ2-7
v_call: TRBV19
d_call: TRBD2
clone_size: -
cdr3_nt: TGTGCCAGTAGTATTTACGGGACTAGCGGGAGGGCCTCCGAGCAGTACTTC
cdr3_aa: CASSIYGTSGRASEQYF

j_call: TRBJ1-2
v_call: TRBV19
d_call: TRBD1
clone_size: -
cdr3_nt: TGTGCCAGTAGTAAGGGACAGGTCTCAGGCTACACCTTC
cdr3_aa: CASSKGQVSGYTF

j_call: TRBJ2-3
v_call: TRBV30
d_call: -
clone_size: -
cdr3_nt: TGTGCCTCCACTGTGGTATCGGGCACAGATACGCAGTATTTT
cdr3_aa: CASTVVSGTDTQYF

j_call: TRBJ1-1
v_call: TRBV7-9
d_call: -
clone_size: -
cdr3_nt: TGTGCCAGCAGCCGTCTGGCGAACACTGAAGCTTTCTTT
cdr3_aa: CASSRLANTEAFF

j_call: TRBJ2-1
v_call: TRBV9
d_call: TRBD1
clone_size: -
cdr3_nt: TGTGCCAGCAGCGTAGGACAGGGGGTATACAATGAGCAGTTCTTC
cdr3_aa: CASSVGQGVYNEQFF

j_call: TRBJ1-2
v_call: TRBV19
d_call: TRBD1
clone_size: -
cdr3_nt: TGTGCCAGTAGTATGCTGTTAGGACAGGGGGCGTTTGGCTACACCTTC
cdr3_aa: CASSMLLGQGAFGYTF

j_call: TRBJ2-2
v_call: TRBV2
d_call: -
clone_size: -
cdr3_nt: TGTGCCAGCAGTGATCTCGGGACTCCAAACACCGGGGAGCTGTTTTTT
cdr3_aa: CASSDLGTPNTGELFF

j_call: TRBJ2-2
v_call: TRBV7-9
d_call: -
clone_size: -
cdr3_nt: TGTGCCAGCAGCTTACAGGCCACCGGGGAGCTGTTTTTT
cdr3_aa: CASSLQATGELFF

j_call: TRBJ2-6
v_call: TRBV13
d_call: -
clone_size: few
cdr3_nt: TGTGCCAGCAGCTTCGGCGGCTCTGGGGCCAACGTCCTGACTTTC
cdr3_aa: CASSFGGSGANVLTF

j_call: TRBJ2-5
v_call: TRBV5-6
d_call: -
clone_size: -
cdr3_nt: TGTGCCAGCAGAATAACCGGTCAAGAGACCCAGTACTTC
cdr3_aa: CASRITGQETQYF

j_call: TRBJ1-6
v_call: TRBV7-8
d_call: TRBD1
clone_size: -
cdr3_nt: TGTGCCAGCAGCTTAAGTCTGGGGACAGGGTCCAGCAATTCACCCCTCCACTTT
cdr3_aa: CASSLSLGTGSSNSPLHF

j_call: TRBJ2-1
v_call: TRBV7-3
d_call: -
clone_size: -
cdr3_nt: TGTGCCAGCAGCTCGGACAGTCGCAATGAGCAGTTCTTC
cdr3_aa: CASSSDSRNEQFF

j_call: TRBJ1-1
v_call: TRBV7-9
d_call: -
clone_size: -
cdr3_nt: TGTGCCAGCAGCTTAGAGGACAAGAACACTGAAGCTTTCTTT
cdr3_aa: CASSLEDKNTEAFF

j_call: TRBJ1-5
v_call: TRBV6-6
d_call: -
clone_size: -
cdr3_nt: TGTGCCAGCAGCCGCGACAGCCGAAATCAGCCCCAGCATTTT
cdr3_aa: CASSRDSRNQPQHF

j_call: TRBJ2-1
v_call: TRBV7-6
d_call: TRBD1
clone_size: -
cdr3_nt: TGTGCCAGCAGCTTGGGGACAGGGCAAATCTGGCAGTTCTTC
cdr3_aa: CASSLGTGQIWQFF